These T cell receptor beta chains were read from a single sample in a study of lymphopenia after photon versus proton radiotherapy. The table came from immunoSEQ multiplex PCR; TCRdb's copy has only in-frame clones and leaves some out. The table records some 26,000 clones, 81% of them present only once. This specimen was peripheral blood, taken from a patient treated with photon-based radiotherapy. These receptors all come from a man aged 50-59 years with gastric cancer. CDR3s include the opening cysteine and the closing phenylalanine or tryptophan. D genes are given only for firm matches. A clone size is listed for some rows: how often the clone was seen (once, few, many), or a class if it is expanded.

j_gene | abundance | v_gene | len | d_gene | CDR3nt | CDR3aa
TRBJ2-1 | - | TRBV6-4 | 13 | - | TGTGCCAGCATGCGGAGAGTACACAATGAGCAGTTCTTC | CASMRRVHNEQFF
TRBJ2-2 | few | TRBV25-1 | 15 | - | TGTGCCAGCAGTGGGGGAGTAAGGAACACCGGGGAGCTGTTTTTT | CASSGGVRNTGELFF
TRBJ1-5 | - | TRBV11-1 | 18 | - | TGTGCCAGCAGCTCCCCTCGGTACGCACAGAGGGGCAATCAGCCCCAGCATTTT | CASSSPRYAQRGNQPQHF
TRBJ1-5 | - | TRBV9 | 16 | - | TGTGCCAGCAGCAGAGGATCCGAAGGAAGCAATCAGCCCCAGCATTTT | CASSRGSEGSNQPQHF
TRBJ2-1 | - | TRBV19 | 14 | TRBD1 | TGTGCCAGTCGCAGACAGGGAACCTACAATGAGCAGTTCTTC | CASRRQGTYNEQFF
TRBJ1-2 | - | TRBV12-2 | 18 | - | TGTGCAAGTCGCTTAGCCGGGACAGAAATTTGCCCATTCTTTGGCTACACCTTC | CASRLAGTEICPFFGYTF
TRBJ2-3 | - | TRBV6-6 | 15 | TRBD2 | TGTGCCAGCAATTTAGCGGGGTCCTATACAGATACGCAGTATTTT | CASNLAGSYTDTQYF
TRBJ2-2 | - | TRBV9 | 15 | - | TGTGCCAGCAGCGTAGGTAAAGGATACACCGGGGAGCTGTTTTTT | CASSVGKGYTGELFF
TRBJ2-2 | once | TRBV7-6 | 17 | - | TGTGCCAGCAGCTTAGCGCCAGACACCCTCGGTACCGGGGAGCTGTTTTTT | CASSLAPDTLGTGELFF
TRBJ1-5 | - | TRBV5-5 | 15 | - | TGTGCCAGCAGCCGTATTGGGACGAATAATCAGCCCCAGCATTTT | CASSRIGTNNQPQHF
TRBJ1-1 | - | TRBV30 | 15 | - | TGTGCCTGGAGTATGGTGAGCCCTTTGAACACTGAAGCTTTCTTT | CAWSMVSPLNTEAFF
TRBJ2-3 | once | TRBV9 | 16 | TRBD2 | TGTGCCAGCAGCCCAATAGCGGGGGGGCCCACGGATACGCAGTATTTT | CASSPIAGGPTDTQYF
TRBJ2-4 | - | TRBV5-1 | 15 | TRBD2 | TGCGCCAGCAGCTTCTTTTCGGGAGGGAAAAACATTCAGTACTTC | CASSFFSGGKNIQYF
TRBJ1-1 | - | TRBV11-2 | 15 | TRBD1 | TGTGCCAGCAGCTTAGGTTTAGGCCAGGGGGGGTTTGCTTTCTTT | CASSLGLGQGGFAFF
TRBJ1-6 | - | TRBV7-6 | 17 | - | TGTGCCAGCAGCCAGGAGCAGGCGAGCTCCTATAATTCACCCCTCCACTTT | CASSQEQASSYNSPLHF
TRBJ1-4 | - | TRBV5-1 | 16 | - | TGCGCCAGCAGCTTGGCTCCTCAGGGCACTAATGAAAAACTGTTTTTT | CASSLAPQGTNEKLFF
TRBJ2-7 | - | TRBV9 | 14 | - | TGTGCCAGCAGCGTAGAGACAGAAAATTACGAGCAGTACTTC | CASSVETENYEQYF
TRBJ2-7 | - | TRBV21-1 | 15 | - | TGTGCCAGCAGCGGACAAGGACAGGTCTCCTACGAGCAGTACTTC | CASSGQGQVSYEQYF
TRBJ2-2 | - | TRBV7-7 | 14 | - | TGTGCCAGCAGCCCACAAGCGACGACCGGGGAGCTGTTTTTT | CASSPQATTGELFF
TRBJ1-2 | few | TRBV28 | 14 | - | TGTGCCAGCAGTTTAACACGCGCCGGATATGGCTACACCTTC | CASSLTRAGYGYTF
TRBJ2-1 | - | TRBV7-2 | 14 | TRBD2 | TGTGCCAGCAGCTTAGTAAGCGGGGCGAATGAGCAGTTCTTC | CASSLVSGANEQFF
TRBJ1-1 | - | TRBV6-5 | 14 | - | TGTGCCACCTTTACCGGGCCATCGAACACTGAAGCTTTCTTT | CATFTGPSNTEAFF
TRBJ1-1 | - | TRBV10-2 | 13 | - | TGCGCCAGCACCGATGAGATGAACACTGAAGCTTTCTTT | CASTDEMNTEAFF
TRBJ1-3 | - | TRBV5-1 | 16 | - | TGCGCCAGCAGCTTGGGGTTGATAGGGGTTGGAAACACCATATATTTT | CASSLGLIGVGNTIYF
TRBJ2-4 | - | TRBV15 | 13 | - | TGTGCCACCACAGGGGTTGGCAAAAACATTCAGTACTTC | CATTGVGKNIQYF
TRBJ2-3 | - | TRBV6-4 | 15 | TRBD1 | TGTGCCAGCAGTGAGCGGGACAGGGGGTCAGATACGCAGTATTTT | CASSERDRGSDTQYF
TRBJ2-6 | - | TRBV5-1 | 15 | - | TGCGCCAGCAGGGAAACAGGCACTGGGGCCAACGTCCTGACTTTC | CASRETGTGANVLTF
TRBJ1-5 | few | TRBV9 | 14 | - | TGTGCCAGCAGCGAGGAGGGGAATAGTCAGCCCCAGCATTTT | CASSEEGNSQPQHF
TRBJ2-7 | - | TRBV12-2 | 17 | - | TGTGCAAGTCGCTTAGACATCCGGGACACAGGGACCAACGAGCAGTACTTC | CASRLDIRDTGTNEQYF
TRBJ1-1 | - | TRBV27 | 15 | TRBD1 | TGTGCCAGCAGTTTTTCCGGGACAGCGAACACTGAAGCTTTCTTT | CASSFSGTANTEAFF
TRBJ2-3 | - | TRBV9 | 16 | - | TGTGCCAGCAGCGTAGCCGGGACTCCCTCCCGGGATACGCAGTATTTT | CASSVAGTPSRDTQYF
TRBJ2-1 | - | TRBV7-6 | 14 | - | TGTGCCAGCAGCTTAGACGTTACCTACAATGAGCAGTTCTTC | CASSLDVTYNEQFF
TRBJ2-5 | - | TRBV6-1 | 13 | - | TGTGCCAGCAGGCGAGGGCCCCAAGAGACCCAGTACTTC | CASRRGPQETQYF
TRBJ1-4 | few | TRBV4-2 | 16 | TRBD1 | TGTGCCAGCAGCCAAGATTTGGGGACAGGGAATGAAAAACTGTTTTTT | CASSQDLGTGNEKLFF
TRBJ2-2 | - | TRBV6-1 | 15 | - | TGTGCCAGCAGGAAGGCACTCCGGAACACCGGGGAGCTGTTTTTT | CASRKALRNTGELFF
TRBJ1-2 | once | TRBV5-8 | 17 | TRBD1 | TGTGCCAGCAGCCCTCGGGACAGTAGGCGGGCTAACTATGGCTACACCTTC | CASSPRDSRRANYGYTF
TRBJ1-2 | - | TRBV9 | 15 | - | TGTGCCAGCAGCGTAGATGGCGAAGCTAACTATGGCTACACCTTC | CASSVDGEANYGYTF
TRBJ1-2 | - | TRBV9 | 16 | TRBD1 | TGTGCCAGCAGCCCTCGACAGGGGGGGGAAATGATGGGCTACACCTTC | CASSPRQGGEMMGYTF
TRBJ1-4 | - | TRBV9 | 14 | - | TGTGCCAGCAGCGTGGGACAAAACCCTGAAAAACTGTTTTTT | CASSVGQNPEKLFF
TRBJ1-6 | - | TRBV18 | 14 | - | TGTGCCAGCTCACCACAGGGTAGTAATTCACCCCTCCACTTT | CASSPQGSNSPLHF
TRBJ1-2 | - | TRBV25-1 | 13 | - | TGTGCCAGCAGTGTCGGGGATTGGTATGGCTACACCTTC | CASSVGDWYGYTF
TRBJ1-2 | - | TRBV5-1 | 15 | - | TGCGCCAGCAGCTCGTCGCCGGGGGATAGCTATGGCTACACCTTC | CASSSSPGDSYGYTF
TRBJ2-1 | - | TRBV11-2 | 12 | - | TGTGCCAGCAGCCCTAGACACGGGCCGCTCTTCTTC | CASSPRHGPLFF
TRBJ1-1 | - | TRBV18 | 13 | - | TGTGCCAGCTCGCTCTCTCTGGGCACTGAAGCTTTCTTT | CASSLSLGTEAFF
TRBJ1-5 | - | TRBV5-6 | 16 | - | TGTGCCAGCAGCTTGGTGTCAGCCGGGAGCAATCAGCCCCAGCATTTT | CASSLVSAGSNQPQHF
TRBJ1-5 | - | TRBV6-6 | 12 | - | TGTGCCAGCAGTGGGGCAAATCAGCCCCAGCATTTT | CASSGANQPQHF
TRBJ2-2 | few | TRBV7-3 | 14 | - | TGTGCCAGCAGCCTCGTACGGTTCCCCGGGGAGCTGTTTTTT | CASSLVRFPGELFF
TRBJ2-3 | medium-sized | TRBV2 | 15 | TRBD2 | TGTGCCAGCGCGCTAGCGGGGGGGCCGCCGAGGACGCAGTATTTT | CASALAGGPPRTQYF